Shown below are 7 T cell receptor beta chains from a single sample sequenced in a study of shared clonotypes between healthy human individuals. TCRdb's table, derived via immunoSEQ multiplex PCR, lists solely in-frame clones and lacks some. The sample consists of more than 150,000 clones, roughly 91% of them appearing once. The sequenced sample was naive CD4+ T cells sorted from blood. Subset denoted: CD45RA+ positively selected. The receptors come from a woman in her twenties or thirties in good health.

Regarding this clone: A read error may produce the germline difference seen at one junction end. The chain combines TRBV7-2 with TRBJ2-7, with D possibly matching TRBD2 (5 bases). Germline V gene data show CDR1 as SGHTA and CDR2 as FQGNSA. The CDR3 runs to 12 residues. As DNA, the CDR3 is TGTGCCAGCAGCTTAGGGGCCGGGGAAGCCTTCTTC. It yields the protein CASSLGAGEAFF.

The rearrangement links TRBV7-2 to TRBJ2-7; maybe TRBD2 (7 bases). This CDR3 is built from 15 residues. Trimming removed 3 bases at V and 2 bases at J, with 14 bases between. Germline CDR1 SGHTA, CDR2 FQGNSA. Here the CDR3 reads CASSFERGHTYEQYF. CDR3 DNA: TGTGCCAGCAGCTTTGAGCGGGGACATACCTACGAGCAGTACTTC.

V and J are TRBV28 and TRBJ1-5, with D perhaps matching TRBD1 (5 bases). Trimming removed 5 bases at V and 2 bases at J, with 13 bases between. This CDR3 region has 15 residues. Germline V lookup: CDR1 MDHEN, CDR2 SYDVKM. The CDR3 here is CASSPRQGGNQPQHF. For the CDR3, the DNA is TGTGCCAGCAGTCCAAGGCAGGGAGGCAATCAGCCCCAGCATTTT.

The chain links TRBV19 to TRBJ2-5; D might be TRBD1 (6 bases). The J call is in doubt because the DNA end fits TRBJ2-7 better. In germline, CDR1 is LNHDA, CDR2 SQIVND (reference sequence). This CDR3 comprises 14 residues. CDR3 DNA sequence: TGTGCCAGTACCCGGACAGACGCCCCCTACGAGCAGTACTTC. The encoded protein is CASTRTDAPYEQYF.

The J gene is TRBJ2-5, the V gene TRBV30, with D tentatively TRBD1 (6 bases). The DNA end is a closer match to TRBJ2-7, so the J assignment may be wrong. Germline-derived CDR1 and CDR2 are GTSNPN and SVGIG (reference sequence). There are 16 residues in the CDR3. CDR3: CAWSVIYSGDSYEQYF. DNA for the CDR3: TGTGCCTGGAGTGTAATTTACTCAGGGGACTCCTACGAGCAGTACTTC.

The chain has TRBV27 and TRBJ2-5, with TRBD2 as a possible D gene (6 bases). Germline CDR1 is MNHEY and CDR2 is SMNVEV (reference sequence). The CDR3 is made up of 14 amino acids. Between the trimmed V and J ends, which lost 4 bases and 4 bases, there was a span of 13 bases. Written as DNA, the CDR3 is TGTGCCAGCAGTTGGAGGGTGAAGGGAGAGACCCAGTACTTC. Protein: CASSWRVKGETQYF.

V and J are TRBV7-9 and TRBJ2-7, with no clear D. Looked up from germline, CDR1 is SEHNR and CDR2 is FQNEAQ (reference sequence). The CDR3 runs 11 residues. V shed 5 bases and J shed 3 bases, with 5 bases lying between them. The CDR3 protein is CASSADYEQYF. DNA for the CDR3: TGTGCCAGCAGCGCGGACTACGAGCAGTACTTC.